This T cell receptor (beta chain) is drawn from a study of blood T cell repertoires in COVID-19. About the study: COVID-19 samples from acute and convalescent phases originated in the United States, Italy and Spain. PBMCs, B-cell-depleted T cells, or T cells provided the cDNA or gDNA that made up the material.

CDR3 length equals 13 residues. Germline CDR1 reads MNHEY; CDR2 reads SMNVEV (reference sequence). V shed 3 bases and J 12 bases; nucleotides not matched to a gene: 10. This clone was recorded only once. Clones were read by immunoSEQ multiplex PCR, and TCRdb kept only the in-frame ones, dropping some. Altogether around 64,000 clones are present, approximately 70% being singletons, with the ten largest covering 51%. Material for sequencing was PBMCs or T cells enriched from blood (not recorded which). The chain employs TRBV27 and TRBJ2-7; 8 positions match TRBD1. The sequence came from a woman aged 55 to 70 who had been exposed to COVID-19. CDR3 sequence: CASSLRTGNSPYF. For the CDR3, the DNA is TGTGCCAGCAGTTTGCGGACAGGGAATTCCCCGTACTTC.